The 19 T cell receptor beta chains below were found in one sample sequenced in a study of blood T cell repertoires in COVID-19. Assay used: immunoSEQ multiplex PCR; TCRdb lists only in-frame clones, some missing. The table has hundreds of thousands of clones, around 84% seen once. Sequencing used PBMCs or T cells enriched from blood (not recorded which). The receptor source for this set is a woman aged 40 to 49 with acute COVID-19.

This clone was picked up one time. CDR3 bases: TGTGCCAGCAGCTTCGTGGGACAAGGCTACGAGCAGTACTTC. Translated, it gives CASSFVGQGYEQYF. V is TRBV5-5 and J is TRBJ2-7; D perhaps matches TRBD1 (6 bases). V lost 2 bases to trimming and J lost 3 bases, with 12 bases between them. The CDR3 has 14 residues. Germline CDR1 and CDR2: SGHKS and YYEKEE (reference sequence).

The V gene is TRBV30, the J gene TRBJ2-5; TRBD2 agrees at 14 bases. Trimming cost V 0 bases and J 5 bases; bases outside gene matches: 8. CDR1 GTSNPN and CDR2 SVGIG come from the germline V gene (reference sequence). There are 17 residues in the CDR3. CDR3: CAWSVRGLAGVGETQYF. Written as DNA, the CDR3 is TGTGCCTGGAGTGTACGGGGACTAGCGGGGGTCGGGGAGACCCAGTACTTC.

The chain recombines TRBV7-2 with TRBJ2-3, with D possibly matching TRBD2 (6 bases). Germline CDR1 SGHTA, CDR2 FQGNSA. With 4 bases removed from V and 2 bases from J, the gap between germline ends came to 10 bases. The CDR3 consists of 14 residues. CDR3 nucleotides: TGTGCCAGCAGCTCCGGACTATTCACAGATACGCAGTATTTT. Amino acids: CASSSGLFTDTQYF.

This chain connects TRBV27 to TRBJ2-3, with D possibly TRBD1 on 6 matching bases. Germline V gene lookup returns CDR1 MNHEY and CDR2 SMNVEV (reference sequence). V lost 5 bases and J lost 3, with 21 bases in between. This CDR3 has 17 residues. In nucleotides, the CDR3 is TGTGCCAGCAGTCGTACCGGTGCAGGGGTCAGGACAGATACGCAGTATTTT. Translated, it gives CASSRTGAGVRTDTQYF.

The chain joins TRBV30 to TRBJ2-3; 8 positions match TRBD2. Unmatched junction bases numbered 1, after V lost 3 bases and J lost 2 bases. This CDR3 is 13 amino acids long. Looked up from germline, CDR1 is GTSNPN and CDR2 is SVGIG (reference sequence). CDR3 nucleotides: TGTGCCTGGAGCGGGGGGGTCACAGATACGCAGTATTTT. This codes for CAWSGGVTDTQYF.

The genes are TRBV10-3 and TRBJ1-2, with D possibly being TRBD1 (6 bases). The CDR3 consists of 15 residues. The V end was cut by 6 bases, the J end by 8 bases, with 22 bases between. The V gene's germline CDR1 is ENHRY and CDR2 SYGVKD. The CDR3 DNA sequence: TGTGCCATCAGAGATACAGGGAAACCCTTTCAAGGCTACACCTTC. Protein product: CAIRDTGKPFQGYTF.

CDR3 sequence reads: CASSQEQGRFYEQYF. In DNA form, the CDR3 reads TGCGCCAGCAGCCAAGAACAGGGTAGGTTCTACGAGCAGTACTTC. The chain has TRBV4-1 and TRBJ2-7, with D maybe TRBD1 (6 bases). The CDR3 covers 15 residues. V lost 0 bases, J lost 3 bases, and 12 bases lay in between. From germline, CDR1 is MGHRA and CDR2 YSYEKL.

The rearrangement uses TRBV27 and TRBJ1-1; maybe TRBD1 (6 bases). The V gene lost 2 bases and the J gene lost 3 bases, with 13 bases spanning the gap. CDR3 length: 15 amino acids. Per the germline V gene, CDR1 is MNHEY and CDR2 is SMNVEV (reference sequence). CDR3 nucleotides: TGTGCCAGCAGTTTACGTAGCAGGGGTGACACTGAAGCTTTCTTT. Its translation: CASSLRSRGDTEAFF.

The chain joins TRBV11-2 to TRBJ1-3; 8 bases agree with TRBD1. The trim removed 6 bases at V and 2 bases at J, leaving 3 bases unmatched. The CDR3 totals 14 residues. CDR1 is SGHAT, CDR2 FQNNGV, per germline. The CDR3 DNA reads TGTGCCAGCAGACCGACAGGGGCTGGAAACACCATATATTTT. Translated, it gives CASRPTGAGNTIYF.

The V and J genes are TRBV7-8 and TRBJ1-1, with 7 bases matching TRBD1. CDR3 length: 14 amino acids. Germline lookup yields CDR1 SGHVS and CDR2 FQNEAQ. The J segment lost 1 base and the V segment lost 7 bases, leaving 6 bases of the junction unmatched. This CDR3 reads CASILTGWNTEAFF. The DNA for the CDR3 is TGTGCCAGCATCCTGACAGGGTGGAACACTGAAGCTTTCTTT.

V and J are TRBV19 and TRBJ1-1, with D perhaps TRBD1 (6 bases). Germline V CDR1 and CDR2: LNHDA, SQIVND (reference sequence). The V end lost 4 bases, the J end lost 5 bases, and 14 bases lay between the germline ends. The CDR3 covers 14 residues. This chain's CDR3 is CASSTRTGRTEAFF. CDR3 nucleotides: TGTGCCAGTAGTACTCGTACAGGGCGGACTGAAGCTTTCTTT.

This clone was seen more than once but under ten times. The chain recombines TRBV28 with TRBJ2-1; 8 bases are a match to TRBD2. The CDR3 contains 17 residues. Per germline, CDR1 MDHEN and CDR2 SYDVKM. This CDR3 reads CSTSPGGGVPSYNEQFF. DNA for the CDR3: TGTTCCACGTCTCCCGGGGGGGGAGTCCCCTCCTACAATGAGCAGTTCTTC.

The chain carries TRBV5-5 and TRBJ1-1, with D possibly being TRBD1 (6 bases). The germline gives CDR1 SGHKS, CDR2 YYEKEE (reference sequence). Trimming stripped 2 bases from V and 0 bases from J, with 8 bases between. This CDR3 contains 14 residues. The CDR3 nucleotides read TGTGCCAGCAGCTTCACAGGGTTGAACACTGAAGCTTTCTTT. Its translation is CASSFTGLNTEAFF. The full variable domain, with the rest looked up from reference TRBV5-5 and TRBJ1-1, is DAGVTQSPTHLIKTRGQQVTLRCSPISGHKSVSWYQQVLGQGPQFIFQYYEKEERGRGNFPDRFSARQFPNYSSELNVNALLLGDSALYLCASSFTGLNTEAFFGQGTRLTVV.

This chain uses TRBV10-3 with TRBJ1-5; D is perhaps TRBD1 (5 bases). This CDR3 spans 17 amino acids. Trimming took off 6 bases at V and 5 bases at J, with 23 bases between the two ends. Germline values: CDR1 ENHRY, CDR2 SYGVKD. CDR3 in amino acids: CAIRDHGGNILDQPQHF. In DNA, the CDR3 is TGTGCCATCAGGGACCACGGGGGTAACATTTTGGATCAGCCCCAGCATTTT.

CDR3 DNA sequence: TGTGCCAGCAGCCAACTCGGGAGGACGGGCACTGAAGCTTTCTTT. It specifies CASSQLGRTGTEAFF. The rearrangement links TRBV14 to TRBJ1-1; no definite D call. Germline-derived CDR1 and CDR2 are SGHDN and FVKESK. V lost 2 bases and J lost 4, with 14 bases in between. The CDR3 totals 15 residues. The full variable domain, completed using reference TRBV14 and TRBJ1-1, is EAGVTQFPSHSVIEKGQTVTLRCDPISGHDNLYWYRRVMGKEIKFLLHFVKESKQDESGMPNNRFLAERTGGTYSTLKVQPAELEDSGVYFCASSQLGRTGTEAFFGQGTRLTVV.

CDR3 sequence (DNA): TGCGCCAGCAGCTTACAGGGGTACAATCAGCCCCAGCATTTT. Protein: CASSLQGYNQPQHF. V gene TRBV5-1 combines with J gene TRBJ1-5; 7 nucleotides line up with TRBD1. This CDR3 region has 14 residues. The V and J ends lost 2 bases and 3 bases, in that order; junction bases with no gene match: 2. Germline loops: CDR1 SGHRS, CDR2 YFSETQ.

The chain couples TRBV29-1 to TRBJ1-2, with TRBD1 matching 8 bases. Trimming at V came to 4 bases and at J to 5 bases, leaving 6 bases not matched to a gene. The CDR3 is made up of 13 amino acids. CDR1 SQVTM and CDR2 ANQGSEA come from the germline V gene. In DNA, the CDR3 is TGCAGCGTTGGGACAGGGTTGGCGTATGGCTACACCTTC. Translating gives CSVGTGLAYGYTF.

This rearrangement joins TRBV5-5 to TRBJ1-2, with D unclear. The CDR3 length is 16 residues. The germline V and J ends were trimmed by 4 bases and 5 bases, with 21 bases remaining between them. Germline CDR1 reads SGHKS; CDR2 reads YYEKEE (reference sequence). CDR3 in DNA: TGTGCCAGCAGCCCTCAGGTAGACCGTGGCCTATATGGCTACACCTTC. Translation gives CASSPQVDRGLYGYTF.

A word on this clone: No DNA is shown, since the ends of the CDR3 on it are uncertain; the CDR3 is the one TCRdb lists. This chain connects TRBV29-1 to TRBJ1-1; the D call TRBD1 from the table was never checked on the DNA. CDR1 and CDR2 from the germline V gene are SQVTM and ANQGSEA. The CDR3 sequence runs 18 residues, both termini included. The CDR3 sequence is CSVVQGKGKLSLVGEAFF.